The 24 T cell receptor beta chains presented below share a single source sample, sequenced in a study of radiotherapy plus CTLA-4 blockade in lung cancer. Clones were sequenced by immunoSEQ multiplex PCR, and TCRdb holds only the in-frame ones, with some missing. The repertoire has 100,000 to 150,000 clones, about nine tenths of them found once; the top ten carry 5.5% to 7%. Source: peripheral blood, taken from a patient treated with radiotherapy plus ipilimumab. All receptors come from a human donor with non-small cell lung cancer that progressed on radiotherapy plus ipilimumab.

The rearrangement links TRBV23-1 to TRBJ1-2, with a weak D call TRBD1 (6 bases). TRBV23-1 is an ORF, with its function uncertain. V was clipped by 7 bases and J by 4 bases, with 19 bases between them. The CDR3 is 15 amino acids. The DNA for the CDR3 is TGCGCCAGCATCTCGACAGGATACTTTGGCTATGGCTACACCTTC. Its translation is CASISTGYFGYGYTF.

V and J are TRBV30 and TRBJ1-4; D might be TRBD1 (5 bases). In germline, CDR1 is GTSNPN, CDR2 SVGIG (reference sequence). Deletions cut 3 bases from V and 8 bases from J, with 16 bases between. This CDR3 has 14 residues. The CDR3 coding sequence is TGTGCCTGGAGAAGCGGGGCCGGCTTAGAAAAACTGTTTTTT. It encodes CAWRSGAGLEKLFF.

V gene TRBV19 combines with J gene TRBJ1-5; no clear D gene. Germline-derived CDR1 and CDR2 are LNHDA and SQIVND (reference sequence). V was pared by 3 bases and J by 4 bases, with 13 bases between. The CDR3 consists of 15 residues. This CDR3 reads CASSIVGPANQPQHF. CDR3 bases: TGTGCCAGTAGTATTGTCGGACCGGCAAATCAGCCCCAGCATTTT.

The chain couples TRBV6-5 to TRBJ1-5, with 8 bases fitting TRBD1. V trimming: 2 bases; J trimming: 2 bases; junction bases outside the gene matches: 5. The length of the CDR3 is 16 residues. Germline V lookup: CDR1 MNHEY, CDR2 SVGAGI. As DNA, the CDR3 is TGTGCCAGCAGTTACGGTAAGGGACAGGGCAATCAGCCCCAGCATTTT. This translates into CASSYGKGQGNQPQHF.

This clone is a singleton in its sample. The chain joins TRBV15 to TRBJ2-1; 7 bases agree with TRBD2. Germline V gene lookup returns CDR1 LNHNV and CDR2 YYDKDF (reference sequence). This CDR3 is 17 amino acids long. The V segment lost 7 bases and the J segment 4 bases; nucleotides outside the gene matches: 16. The DNA of the CDR3 is TGTGCCACCACCACCACACGGTCGGCGGGAGTTTACAATGAGCAGTTCTTC. Translating gives CATTTTRSAGVYNEQFF.

The V gene is TRBV25-1, the J gene TRBJ1-1; tentatively, D is TRBD1 (5 bases). The V gene's germline CDR1 is MGHDK and CDR2 SYGVNS. V was shortened by 1 base and J by 1 base, with 10 bases between the two germline ends. The CDR3 loop spans 15 amino acids. Written as DNA, the CDR3 is TGTGCCAGCAGTGAATGGAGACAGAAGAACACTGAAGCTTTCTTT. Encoded protein: CASSEWRQKNTEAFF.

The CDR3 spells CASSQGTRPYNEQFF. CDR3 DNA sequence: TGTGCCAGCAGCCAAGGGACAAGACCTTACAATGAGCAGTTCTTC. The genes are TRBV7-2 and TRBJ2-1; perhaps TRBD1 as D (6 bases). With 5 bases removed from V and 4 bases from J, the gap between germline ends came to 15 bases. Germline CDR1 SGHTA, CDR2 FQGNSA. There are 15 residues in the CDR3. Combining the CDR3 with reference TRBV7-2 and TRBJ2-1 gives the whole variable domain GAGVSQSPSNKVTEKGKDVELRCDPISGHTALYWYRQSLGQGLEFLIYFQGNSAPDKSGLPSDRFSAERTGGSVSTLTIQRTQQEDSAVYLCASSQGTRPYNEQFFGPGTRLTVL.

J is TRBJ2-2 and V is TRBV5-1; 9 bases map to TRBD2. J was trimmed by 2 bases and V by 2 bases; bases with no gene match: 4. Germline V gives CDR1 SGHRS, CDR2 YFSETQ. The CDR3 spans 16 residues. The CDR3 DNA follows: TGCGCCAGCAGCTTTAAAGCGGGAGGAAACACCGGGGAGCTGTTTTTT. Translating it yields CASSFKAGGNTGELFF.

The chain links TRBV18 to TRBJ1-1; perhaps TRBD1 as D (6 bases). CDR1 is KGHSH and CDR2 is LQKENI in the germline V gene. The CDR3 totals 19 residues. Trimming shortened V by 3 bases and J by 0 bases, and 23 bases separated the two germline ends. The CDR3 is CASSPLRQAADLMNTEAFF. The CDR3 DNA is TGTGCCAGCTCACCTTTAAGACAGGCCGCAGACCTAATGAACACTGAAGCTTTCTTT.

The rearrangement uses TRBV5-1 and TRBJ2-7; 7 nucleotides line up with TRBD2. The V and J ends lost 4 bases and 3 bases, in that order; junction bases with no gene match: 10. The CDR3 sequence is 15 residues long. Germline V gene sequence: CDR1 SGHRS, CDR2 YFSETQ. The CDR3 sequence: CASSLRAGPNYEQYF. The CDR3 DNA follows: TGCGCCAGCAGCCTGAGAGCGGGACCCAACTACGAGCAGTACTTC.

This clone came up once. The genes are TRBV29-1 and TRBJ1-1; a weak D match, TRBD1 (5 bases). This CDR3 has 13 residues. Germline V CDR1 and CDR2: SQVTM, ANQGSEA. V shed 4 bases and J shed 1 base, with 10 bases lying between them. The CDR3, as DNA: TGCAGCGTTGCTGCGGGGGGGAACACTGAAGCTTTCTTT. Protein sequence: CSVAAGGNTEAFF.

J is TRBJ2-7 and V is TRBV19; TRBD2 aligns across 10 bases. The CDR3 runs 16 residues. Looked up from germline, CDR1 is LNHDA and CDR2 is SQIVND (reference sequence). V lost 5 bases to trimming and J lost 2 bases; unmatched junction nucleotides: 9. CDR3 amino acids: CASSHTSGTITYEQYF. The CDR3 region has the DNA TGTGCCAGTAGTCATACTAGCGGGACTATTACCTACGAGCAGTACTTC.

The V gene is TRBV25-1, the J gene TRBJ2-4; D is undetermined. Trimming shortened V by 2 bases and J by 0 bases, and 5 bases separated the two germline ends. The length of the CDR3 is 14 residues. Germline assignment: CDR1 MGHDK and CDR2 SYGVNS. The CDR3 here is CASSEPGAKNIQYF. The CDR3 bases are TGTGCCAGCAGTGAACCGGGAGCCAAAAACATTCAGTACTTC.

The chain combines TRBV5-8 with TRBJ2-5, with TRBD2 identical over 10 bases. Germline CDR1 reads SGHTS; CDR2 reads YDEGEE. CDR3 length: 14 amino acids. With V trimmed by 1 base and J by 5 bases, 2 bases remained unmatched. The CDR3 region is CASSLSGRVETQYF. CDR3 in DNA: TGTGCCAGCAGCTTGAGCGGGAGGGTGGAGACCCAGTACTTC.

The V call is TRBV5-1, the J call TRBJ2-3, with 7 bases fitting TRBD2. CDR1 is SGHRS, CDR2 YFSETQ, per germline. This CDR3 has 15 residues. The V segment lost 1 base and the J segment 5 bases; nucleotides outside the gene matches: 7. The CDR3 DNA reads TGCGCCAGCAGCTTGAAGCCTAGCGGAGGAGATACGCAGTATTTT. It encodes CASSLKPSGGDTQYF.

V usage is TRBV11-3 and J usage is TRBJ2-2, with 8 bases identical to TRBD2. Per germline, CDR1 SGHNT and CDR2 YENEEA. Unmatched junction bases numbered 10, after V lost 8 bases and J lost 5 bases. The CDR3 runs to 15 residues. The CDR3 nucleotides are TGTGCCAGCTCCCGGGGACTAGTCGGTACCGGGGAGCTGTTTTTT. This sequence encodes CASSRGLVGTGELFF.

The genes are TRBV6-5 and TRBJ2-5, with a possible D match to TRBD1 (5 bases). Trimming removed 6 bases at V and 5 bases at J, with 13 bases between. Germline V gene sequence: CDR1 MNHEY, CDR2 SVGAGI. The length of the CDR3 is 13 residues. CDR3 bases: TGTGCCAGCAGGGCTACAGGTTTCGAGACCCAGTACTTC. The encoded protein is CASRATGFETQYF.

The V and J genes are TRBV2 and TRBJ2-2; 8 nucleotides agree with TRBD2. Looked up from germline, CDR1 is SNHLY and CDR2 is FYNNEI. This CDR3 has 17 amino acids. V lost 5 bases to trimming and J lost 7 bases; unmatched junction nucleotides: 15. CDR3 sequence reads: CASSRQSSGSGGGELFF. As DNA, the CDR3 is TGTGCCAGCAGTCGACAGTCCAGCGGGAGCGGTGGCGGGGAGCTGTTTTTT.

The genes are TRBV5-1 and TRBJ2-2, with a tentative D call TRBD1 (6 bases). Germline assignment: CDR1 SGHRS and CDR2 YFSETQ. This CDR3 comprises 15 residues. The V end lost 4 bases, the J end lost 3 bases, and 13 bases lay between the germline ends. The CDR3 nucleotides are TGCGCCAGCAGCCCAGCCAGGGGTTACACCGGGGAGCTGTTTTTT. Its translation: CASSPARGYTGELFF.

The CDR3 here is CASSVEGLAPDTQYF. CDR3 DNA sequence: TGTGCCAGCAGCGTAGAGGGACTAGCTCCAGATACGCAGTATTTT. V is TRBV9 and J is TRBJ2-3; TRBD2 matches at 9 bases. Trimming removed 0 bases from V and 4 bases from J; junction bases left unmatched: 3. The CDR3 spans 15 residues. Germline V gene sequence: CDR1 SGDLS, CDR2 YYNGEE.

J is TRBJ2-7 and V is TRBV5-5, with TRBD2 matching over 13 bases. After removal of 2 bases from V and 9 bases from J, the junction contained 17 bases not matched to a gene. The CDR3 sequence is 18 residues long. Germline V gene data show CDR1 as SGHKS and CDR2 as YYEKEE (reference sequence). The CDR3 bases are TGTGCCAGCAGCTTCGGAACCCTAACTAGCGGGAGGGACCGGGGGCAGTACTTC. This codes for CASSFGTLTSGRDRGQYF. The variable domain in full, with the rest retrieved from reference TRBV5-5 and TRBJ2-7, is DAGVTQSPTHLIKTRGQQVTLRCSPISGHKSVSWYQQVLGQGPQFIFQYYEKEERGRGNFPDRFSARQFPNYSSELNVNALLLGDSALYLCASSFGTLTSGRDRGQYFGPGTRLTVT.

This clone was detected only once. CDR3 amino acids: CASNRYTAGLIYEQYF. The CDR3 DNA sequence: TGTGCCAGCAACCGATATACAGCGGGATTGATCTACGAGCAGTACTTC. The chain combines TRBV5-6 with TRBJ2-7; 7 bases map to TRBD2. Germline V gene data show CDR1 as SGHDT and CDR2 as YYEEEE. Trimming removed 6 bases from V and 3 bases from J; junction bases left unmatched: 15. The CDR3 is 16 amino acids.

V and J are TRBV11-2 and TRBJ2-5; D ambiguous. The DNA end is a closer match to TRBJ2-7, so the J assignment may be wrong. The CDR3 contains 14 residues. Germline values: CDR1 SGHAT, CDR2 FQNNGV. CDR3 bases: TGTGCCAGCAGCTTATTGATGGGATTCTACGAGCAGTACTTC. It specifies CASSLLMGFYEQYF.

This clone has only a few counts. The V gene is TRBV19, the J gene TRBJ1-5; no firm D call. Germline CDR1 LNHDA, CDR2 SQIVND (reference sequence). This CDR3 has 15 amino acids. V lost 4 bases, J lost 0 bases, and 10 bases lay in between. CDR3 sequence (DNA): TGTGCCAGTAGTAGGACTGATAATAGCAATCAGCCCCAGCATTTT. Translating gives CASSRTDNSNQPQHF.